One sample yielded the 26 T cell receptor beta chains listed below, sequenced in a study of blood T cell repertoires in COVID-19. The method was immunoSEQ multiplex PCR; TCRdb's version includes in-frame clones alone and lacks a portion of them. The repertoire includes 130,000 to 150,000 clones, around 86% of them detected once, and around 6.5% sits in the top ten. The sample consisted of peripheral blood. The source is a man older than 75 with acute or convalescent COVID-19.

The chain employs TRBV6-5 and TRBJ1-2; no firm D call. CDR3 length: 13 amino acids. The V gene lost 7 bases and the J gene lost 1 base, with 10 bases spanning the gap. In germline, CDR1 is MNHEY, CDR2 SVGAGI. The CDR3, as DNA: TGTGCCAGCAAGGAGGGAGGTAACTATGGCTACACCTTC. Its translation: CASKEGGNYGYTF.

The V call is TRBV5-1, the J call TRBJ1-1, with unresolved D. The ends were cut back, 7 bases at V and 6 bases at J, with 19 bases in the middle. CDR1 and CDR2 (germline): SGHRS, YFSETQ. This CDR3 is 14 amino acids long. The chain's CDR3 is CASHRPGVSAEAFF. The CDR3 bases are TGCGCCAGCCACCGTCCCGGGGTGTCGGCTGAAGCTTTCTTT.

There are a few counts of this clone. The chain links TRBV27 to TRBJ2-7, with D tentatively TRBD2 (6 bases). Germline V gene data show CDR1 as MNHEY and CDR2 as SMNVEV (reference sequence). The CDR3 contains 12 residues. V lost 5 bases, J lost 4 bases, and 9 bases lay in between. CDR3 coding DNA: TGTGCCAGCAGTAGGGACTTTTACGAGCAGTACTTC. This gives the protein CASSRDFYEQYF.

This rearrangement joins TRBV27 to TRBJ2-7; 7 bases agree with TRBD2. Germline V CDR1 and CDR2: MNHEY, SMNVEV (reference sequence). The trim removed 3 bases at V and 6 bases at J, leaving 11 bases unmatched. This CDR3 comprises 15 residues. CDR3 loop: CASSLAGDGTGEQYF. The DNA of the CDR3 is TGTGCCAGCAGTTTGGCGGGAGACGGGACGGGCGAGCAGTACTTC.

The chain employs TRBV11-3 and TRBJ2-7, with D possibly TRBD1 on 6 matching bases. Trimming pared 5 bases from V and 1 base from J, leaving 9 bases between. Germline-derived CDR1 and CDR2 are SGHNT and YENEEA. This CDR3 region has 13 residues. In DNA form, the CDR3 reads TGTGCCAGCAGCGTGACAGGTTCCTACGAGCAGTACTTC. This gives the protein CASSVTGSYEQYF.

The genes are TRBV10-2 and TRBJ2-7, with 13 bases aligning to TRBD2. The CDR3 extends over 14 amino acids. Germline V lookup: CDR1 WSHSY, CDR2 SAAADI. The ends lost 7 bases at V and 4 bases at J; junction bases unmatched: 4. The CDR3 reads CASTTSGGTYEQYF. The CDR3, as DNA: TGCGCCAGCACGACTAGCGGGGGGACTTACGAGCAGTACTTC.

This chain connects TRBV6-5 to TRBJ1-2; D is perhaps TRBD1 (6 bases). This CDR3 spans 14 amino acids. Trimming stripped 6 bases from V and 0 bases from J, with 11 bases between. CDR1 and CDR2 (germline): MNHEY, SVGAGI. The CDR3 is CASRSKGANYGYTF. In nucleotides, the CDR3 is TGTGCCAGCAGATCCAAGGGGGCTAACTATGGCTACACCTTC.

The CDR3 sequence is CASSLVRGALNEQFF. Here the CDR3 DNA reads TGCGCCAGCAGCTTGGTACGGGGGGCTCTCAATGAGCAGTTCTTC. The chain has TRBV5-1 and TRBJ2-1; TRBD2 is a possible D gene (7 bases). In germline, CDR1 is SGHRS, CDR2 YFSETQ. There are 15 residues in the CDR3. V lost 0 bases and J 6 bases, leaving 13 bases between the germline ends.

The chain links TRBV6-5 to TRBJ1-2, with D uncertain. V lost 5 bases, J lost 8 bases, and 21 bases lay in between. Germline CDR1 reads MNHEY; CDR2 reads SVGAGI. The CDR3 spans 15 residues. The CDR3: CASSPREGDLRGYTF. DNA for the CDR3: TGTGCCAGCAGTCCCCGGGAAGGCGACCTCCGCGGCTACACCTTC.

This clone was seen a few times. V is TRBV19 and J is TRBJ2-1; 10 nucleotides line up with TRBD2. Germline-derived CDR1 and CDR2 are LNHDA and SQIVND (reference sequence). The CDR3 is 17 amino acids. The junction had 12 bases not matched to a gene; V was cut back by 4 bases and J by 6 bases. CDR3 loop: CASSRVLAGVNSNEQFF. The CDR3 DNA is TGTGCCAGTAGTAGGGTGCTAGCGGGGGTAAACTCCAATGAGCAGTTCTTC.

The genes are TRBV4-1 and TRBJ2-1; TRBD2 agrees at 10 bases. The CDR3 length is 19 residues. CDR1 and CDR2 from the germline V gene are MGHRA and YSYEKL. Trimming cost V 0 bases and J 4 bases; bases outside gene matches: 12. CDR3 loop: CASSQDSPSGSGVYNEQFF. The CDR3 DNA follows: TGCGCCAGCAGCCAAGATAGTCCTAGCGGGAGTGGTGTGTACAATGAGCAGTTCTTC.

This clone has a handful of counts. The gene calls are TRBV3-1 (or the pseudogene TRBV3-2) and TRBJ2-2; the D is unclear. Trimming stripped 3 bases from V and 4 bases from J, with 9 bases between. From germline, CDR1 is LGHDT and CDR2 YNNKEL (reference sequence). This CDR3 spans 14 amino acids. CDR3 sequence: CASSHLEATGELFF. The CDR3 DNA reads as TGTGCCAGCAGCCACCTAGAGGCCACCGGGGAGCTGTTTTTT.

The gene calls are TRBV5-4 and TRBJ2-3; 7 bases line up with TRBD2. The ends lost 3 bases at V and 4 bases at J; junction bases unmatched: 14. This CDR3 contains 17 residues. The germline CDR1 and CDR2 sequences are SGHNT and YYREEE (reference sequence). CDR3 in amino acids: CASSWEGRGRSADTQYF. CDR3 nucleotides: TGTGCCAGCAGCTGGGAGGGGCGGGGCCGGTCCGCAGATACGCAGTATTTT.

The chain combines TRBV27 with TRBJ1-6; D is unclear. The CDR3 loop spans 12 amino acids. The V end was cut by 5 bases, the J end by 10 bases, with 9 bases between. Germline CDR1 MNHEY, CDR2 SMNVEV (reference sequence). CDR3: CASSKTQSPLHF. CDR3 DNA: TGTGCCAGCAGTAAAACACAATCACCCCTCCACTTT.

The chain combines TRBV25-1 with TRBJ1-2; D not resolved. The CDR3 runs to 13 residues. Germline V gives CDR1 MGHDK, CDR2 SYGVNS. V gave up 6 bases and J gave up 4 bases, with 12 bases separating them. CDR3 amino acids: CASRAGSFYGYTF. CDR3 nucleotide sequence: TGTGCCAGCAGAGCCGGGTCCTTCTATGGCTACACCTTC.

The rearrangement joins TRBV11-2 to TRBJ1-3, with D hard to call. CDR3 length equals 16 residues. V lost 5 bases and J lost 0, with 14 bases in between. Per the germline V gene, CDR1 is SGHAT and CDR2 is FQNNGV. Here the CDR3 reads CASSHPQRGSGNTIYF. CDR3 bases: TGTGCCAGCAGCCATCCCCAACGGGGCTCTGGAAACACCATATATTTT.

This rearrangement joins TRBV30 to TRBJ2-7; 11 bases line up with TRBD1. After removal of 1 base from V and 5 bases from J, the junction contained 7 bases not matched to a gene. Germline CDR1 reads GTSNPN; CDR2 reads SVGIG (reference sequence). The CDR3 spans 15 residues. The CDR3 spells CAWSAGTGGIHEQYF. Written as DNA, the CDR3 is TGTGCCTGGAGTGCCGGGACAGGGGGTATCCACGAGCAGTACTTC. The whole variable domain, filled in from reference TRBV30 and TRBJ2-7, reads SQTIHQWPATLVQPVGSPLSLECTVEGTSNPNLYWYRQAAGRGLQLLFYSVGIGQISSEVPQNLSASRPQDRQFILSSKKLLLSDSGFYLCAWSAGTGGIHEQYFGPGTRLTVT.

The J gene is TRBJ2-1, the V gene TRBV7-8; 7 bases match TRBD2. Germline V lookup: CDR1 SGHVS, CDR2 FQNEAQ. V lost 0 bases and J lost 1; bases outside the gene matches: 9. The CDR3 length is 18 residues. The CDR3 here is CASSLAYSGKGSYNEQFF. CDR3 DNA: TGTGCCAGCAGCTTAGCGTACAGCGGGAAAGGGTCCTACAATGAGCAGTTCTTC.

The chain joins TRBV28 to TRBJ1-1; no clear D. CDR1 is MDHEN and CDR2 is SYDVKM in the germline V gene. V dropped 6 bases and J dropped 1 base, with 3 bases sitting between them. The CDR3 totals 11 residues. The CDR3 DNA is TGTGCCAGCAGACAGAACACTGAAGCTTTCTTT. The encoded protein is CASRQNTEAFF.

This clone has only one observation. This rearrangement joins TRBV6-5 to TRBJ2-7; 12 positions agree with TRBD1. The CDR3 is 13 amino acids. Germline CDR1 MNHEY, CDR2 SVGAGI. The V gene end was trimmed by 7 bases and the J gene end by 6 bases; junction bases not matched to a gene: 4. The CDR3 nucleotides read TGTGCCAGCAAGGGACAGGGGGCCAGCGAGCAGTACTTC. As protein: CASKGQGASEQYF.

This chain uses TRBV18 with TRBJ1-4, with D maybe TRBD1 (5 bases). CDR3 length equals 15 residues. Germline V gene data show CDR1 as KGHSH and CDR2 as LQKENI. Trimming shortened V by 1 base and J by 6 bases, and 12 bases separated the two germline ends. The CDR3, as DNA: TGTGCCAGCTCACCACGCAGGGAAACAGATGAAAAACTGTTTTTT. It is translated as CASSPRRETDEKLFF.

The V and J genes are TRBV12-3 or TRBV12-4 and TRBJ1-1; D may be TRBD1 (5 bases). The V end was cut by 7 bases, the J end by 7 bases, with 13 bases between. This CDR3 has 12 amino acids. DNA for the CDR3: TGTGCCAGCAAGTTCAGGAGGGGTGAAGCTTTCTTT. Translated: CASKFRRGEAFF.

This chain links TRBV10-1 with TRBJ1-3; D remains unclear. The CDR3 has 14 residues. The germline V gene has CDR1 WNHNN and CDR2 SYGVQD (reference sequence). V was trimmed by 5 bases and J by 0 bases, leaving 8 bases between them. Written as DNA, the CDR3 is TGCGCCAGCAGTCCAGAAATCTCTGGAAACACCATATATTTT. This translates into CASSPEISGNTIYF.

The chain couples TRBV7-8 to TRBJ2-1; tentatively, D is TRBD1 (6 bases). The V end was cut by 5 bases, the J end by 4 bases, with 18 bases between. CDR3 length equals 16 residues. Germline CDR1 and CDR2: SGHVS and FQNEAQ. In DNA, the CDR3 is TGTGCCAGCAGCCCCCGGGACACCTCAGCGTACAATGAGCAGTTCTTC. It is translated as CASSPRDTSAYNEQFF.

The V gene is TRBV10-3, the J gene TRBJ1-2; 7 nucleotides agree with TRBD1. CDR1 and CDR2 from the germline V gene are ENHRY and SYGVKD. V dropped 3 bases and J dropped 1; count of bases not matched to a gene: 5. The CDR3 has 15 amino acids. The CDR3 region is CAISDQRQGNYGYTF. DNA for the CDR3: TGTGCCATCAGTGACCAGAGACAGGGTAACTATGGCTACACCTTC.

The chain combines TRBV5-1 with TRBJ1-2; 9 bases line up with TRBD1. From germline, CDR1 is SGHRS and CDR2 YFSETQ. V lost 5 bases, J lost 5 bases, and 7 bases stayed unmatched. The CDR3 contains 14 residues. The chain's CDR3 is CASSSGDREYGYTF. In nucleotides, the CDR3 is TGCGCCAGCAGTTCTGGGGACAGGGAGTATGGCTACACCTTC.